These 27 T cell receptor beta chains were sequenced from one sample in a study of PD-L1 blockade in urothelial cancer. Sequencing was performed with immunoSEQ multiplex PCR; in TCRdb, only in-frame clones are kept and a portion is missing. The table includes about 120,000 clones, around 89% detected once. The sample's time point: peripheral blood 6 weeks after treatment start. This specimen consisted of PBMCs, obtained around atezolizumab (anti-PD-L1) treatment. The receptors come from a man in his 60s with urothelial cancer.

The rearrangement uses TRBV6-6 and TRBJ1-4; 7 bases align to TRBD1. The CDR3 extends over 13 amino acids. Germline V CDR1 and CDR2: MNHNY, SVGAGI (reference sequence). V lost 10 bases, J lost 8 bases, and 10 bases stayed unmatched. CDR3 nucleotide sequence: TGTGCCACCTTACAGGGGAGCGGCGAAAAACTGTTTTTT. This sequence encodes CATLQGSGEKLFF.

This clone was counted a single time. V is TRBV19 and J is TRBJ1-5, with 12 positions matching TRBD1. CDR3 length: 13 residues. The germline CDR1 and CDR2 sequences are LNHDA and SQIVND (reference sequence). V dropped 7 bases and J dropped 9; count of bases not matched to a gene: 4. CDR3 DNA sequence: TGTGCCAGTATGGGACAGGGGGCTAGGCCCCAGCATTTT. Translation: CASMGQGARPQHF.

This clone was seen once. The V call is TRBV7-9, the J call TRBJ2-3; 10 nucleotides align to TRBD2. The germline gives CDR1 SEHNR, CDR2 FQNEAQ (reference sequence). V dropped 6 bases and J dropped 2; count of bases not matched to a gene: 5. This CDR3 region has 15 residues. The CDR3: CASRRTSGITDTQYF. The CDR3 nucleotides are TGTGCCAGCAGGAGGACTAGCGGAATCACAGATACGCAGTATTTT.

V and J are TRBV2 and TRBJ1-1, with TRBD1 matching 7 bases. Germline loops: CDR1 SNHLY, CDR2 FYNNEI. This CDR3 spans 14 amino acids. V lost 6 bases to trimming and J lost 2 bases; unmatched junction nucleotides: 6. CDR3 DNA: TGTGCCAGCAGACCGACAGGGCCAAACACTGAAGCTTTCTTT. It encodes CASRPTGPNTEAFF.

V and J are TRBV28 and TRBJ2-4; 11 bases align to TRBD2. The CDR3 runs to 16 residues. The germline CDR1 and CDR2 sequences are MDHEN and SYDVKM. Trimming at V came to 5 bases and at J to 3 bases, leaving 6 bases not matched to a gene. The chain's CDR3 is CASSPTSGEGKNIQYF. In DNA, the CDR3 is TGTGCCAGCAGTCCGACTAGCGGGGAGGGCAAAAACATTCAGTACTTC.

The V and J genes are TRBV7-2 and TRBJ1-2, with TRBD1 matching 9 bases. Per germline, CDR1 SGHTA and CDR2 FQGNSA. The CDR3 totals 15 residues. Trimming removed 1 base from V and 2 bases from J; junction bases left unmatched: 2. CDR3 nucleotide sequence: TGTGCCAGCAGCTTAGAGGGACAGGGCAACTATGGCTACACCTTC. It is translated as CASSLEGQGNYGYTF.

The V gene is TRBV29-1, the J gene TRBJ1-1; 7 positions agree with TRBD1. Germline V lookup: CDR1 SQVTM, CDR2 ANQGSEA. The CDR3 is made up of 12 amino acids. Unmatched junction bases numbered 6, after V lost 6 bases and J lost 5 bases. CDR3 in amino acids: CSVQGLGTEAFF. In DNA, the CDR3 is TGCAGCGTACAGGGGTTGGGGACTGAAGCTTTCTTT. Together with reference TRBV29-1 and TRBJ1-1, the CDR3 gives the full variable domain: SAVISQKPSRDICQRGTSLTIQCQVDSQVTMMFWYRQQPGQSLTLIATANQGSEATYESGFVIDKFPISRPNLTFSTLTVSNMSPEDSSIYLCSVQGLGTEAFFGQGTRLTVV.

CDR3 sequence reads: CASSMGQGASYEQYF. The CDR3 bases are TGTGCCAGTAGTATGGGACAGGGGGCGTCCTACGAGCAGTACTTC. The chain combines TRBV19 with TRBJ2-7; 12 positions agree with TRBD1. Germline CDR1 reads LNHDA; CDR2 reads SQIVND (reference sequence). Unmatched junction bases numbered 1, after V lost 3 bases and J lost 1 base. The CDR3 is made up of 15 amino acids.

The CDR3 coding sequence is TGTGCCAGCAGGGAGGACAGGCCTTATCAGCCCCAGCATTTT. As protein: CASREDRPYQPQHF. The chain links TRBV6-1 to TRBJ1-5; TRBD1 matches 7 bases. The length of the CDR3 is 14 residues. The junction had 7 bases not matched to a gene; V was cut back by 6 bases and J by 5 bases. CDR1 is MNHNS, CDR2 SASEGT, per germline.

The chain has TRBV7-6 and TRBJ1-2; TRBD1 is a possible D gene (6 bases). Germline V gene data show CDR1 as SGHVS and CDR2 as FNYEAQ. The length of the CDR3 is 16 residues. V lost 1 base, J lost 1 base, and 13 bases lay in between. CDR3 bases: TGTGCCAGCAGCTTAGAGAGGGGGTTGGGTAACTATGGCTACACCTTC. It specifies CASSLERGLGNYGYTF.

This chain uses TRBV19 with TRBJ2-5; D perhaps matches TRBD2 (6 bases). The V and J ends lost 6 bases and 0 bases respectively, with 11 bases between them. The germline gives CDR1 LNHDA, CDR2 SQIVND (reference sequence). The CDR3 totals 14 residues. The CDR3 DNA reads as TGTGCCAGTAGAGGTAGCGGAAACCAAGAGACCCAGTACTTC. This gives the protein CASRGSGNQETQYF. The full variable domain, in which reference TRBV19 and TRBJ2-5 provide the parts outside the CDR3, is DGGITQSPKYLFRKEGQNVTLSCEQNLNHDAMYWYRQDPGQGLRLIYYSQIVNDFQKGDIAEGYSVSREKKESFPLTVTSAQKNPTAFYLCASRGSGNQETQYFGPGTRLLVL.

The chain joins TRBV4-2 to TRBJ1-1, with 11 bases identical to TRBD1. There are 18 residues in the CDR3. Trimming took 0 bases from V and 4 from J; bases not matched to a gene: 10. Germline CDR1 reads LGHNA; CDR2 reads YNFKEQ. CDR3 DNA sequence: TGTGCCAGCAGCCAAGATCCCGGACAGGGGGCGCCGGGCACTGAAGCTTTCTTT. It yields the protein CASSQDPGQGAPGTEAFF.

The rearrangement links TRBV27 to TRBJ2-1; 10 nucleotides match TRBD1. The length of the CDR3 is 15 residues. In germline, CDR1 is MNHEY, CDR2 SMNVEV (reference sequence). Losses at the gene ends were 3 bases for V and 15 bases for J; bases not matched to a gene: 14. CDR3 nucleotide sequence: TGTGCCAGCAGTTTCCGGGACAGGGGATTCCCTAACTCGTTCTTC. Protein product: CASSFRDRGFPNSFF.

The CDR3 here is CASSQGGGALHF. CDR3 DNA: TGCGCCAGCAGCCAGGGAGGCGGGGCCCTCCACTTT. This chain uses TRBV5-1 with TRBJ1-6, with D perhaps matching TRBD1 (5 bases). Between the trimmed V and J ends, which lost 4 bases and 14 bases, there was a span of 13 bases. The CDR3 totals 12 residues. Germline CDR1 and CDR2: SGHRS and YFSETQ.

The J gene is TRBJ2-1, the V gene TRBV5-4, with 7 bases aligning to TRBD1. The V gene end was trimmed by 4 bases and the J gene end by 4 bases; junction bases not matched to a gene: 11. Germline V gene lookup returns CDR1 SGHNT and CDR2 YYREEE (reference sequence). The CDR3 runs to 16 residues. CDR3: CASSANRGHTYNEQFF. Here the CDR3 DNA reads TGTGCCAGCAGCGCCAACAGGGGTCATACGTACAATGAGCAGTTCTTC.

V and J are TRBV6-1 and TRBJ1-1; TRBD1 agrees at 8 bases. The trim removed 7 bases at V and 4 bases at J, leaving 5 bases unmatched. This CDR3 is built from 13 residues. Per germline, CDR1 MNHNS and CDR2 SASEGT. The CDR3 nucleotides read TGTGCCAGCATTTTTACAGGGGGCACTGAAGCTTTCTTT. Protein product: CASIFTGGTEAFF.

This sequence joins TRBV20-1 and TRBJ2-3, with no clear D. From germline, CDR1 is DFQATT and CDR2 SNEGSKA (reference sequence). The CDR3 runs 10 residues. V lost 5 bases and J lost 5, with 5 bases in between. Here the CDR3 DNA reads TGCAGTGCTGCCGGAGATACGCAGTATTTT. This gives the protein CSAAGDTQYF.

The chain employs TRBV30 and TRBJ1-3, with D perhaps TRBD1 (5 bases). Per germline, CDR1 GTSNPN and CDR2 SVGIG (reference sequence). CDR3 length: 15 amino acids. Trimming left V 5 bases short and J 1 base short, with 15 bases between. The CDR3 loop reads CAWPLRAYSGNTIYF. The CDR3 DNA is TGTGCCTGGCCCCTCAGGGCATATTCTGGAAACACCATATATTTT.

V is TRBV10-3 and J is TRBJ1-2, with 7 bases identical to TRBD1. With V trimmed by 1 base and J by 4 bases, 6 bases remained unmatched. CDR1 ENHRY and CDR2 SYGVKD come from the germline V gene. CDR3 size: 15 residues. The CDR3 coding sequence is TGTGCCATCAGTGAGTTTCAAGGGGGCAGCTATGGCTACACCTTC. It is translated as CAISEFQGGSYGYTF.

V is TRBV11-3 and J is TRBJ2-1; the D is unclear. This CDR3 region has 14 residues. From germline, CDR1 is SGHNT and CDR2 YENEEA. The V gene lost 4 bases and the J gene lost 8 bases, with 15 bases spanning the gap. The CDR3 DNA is TGTGCCAGCAGCTCCGGGTCGACCCGTTATGAGCAGTTCTTC. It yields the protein CASSSGSTRYEQFF.

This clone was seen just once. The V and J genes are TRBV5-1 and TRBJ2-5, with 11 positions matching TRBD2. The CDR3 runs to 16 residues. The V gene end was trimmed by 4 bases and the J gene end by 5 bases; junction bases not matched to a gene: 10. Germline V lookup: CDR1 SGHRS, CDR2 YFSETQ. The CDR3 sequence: CASSLYSGGAGETQYF. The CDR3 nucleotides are TGCGCCAGCAGCCTTTATAGCGGGGGGGCCGGGGAGACCCAGTACTTC. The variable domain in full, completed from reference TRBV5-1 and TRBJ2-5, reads KAGVTQTPRYLIKTRGQQVTLSCSPISGHRSVSWYQQTPGQGLQFLFEYFSETQRNKGNFPGRFSGRQFSNSRSEMNVSTLELGDSALYLCASSLYSGGAGETQYFGPGTRLLVL.

CDR3 loop: CASSQVTDNYGYTF. The DNA for the CDR3 is TGCGCCAGCAGCCAAGTTACAGATAACTATGGCTACACCTTC. The gene calls are TRBV4-1 and TRBJ1-2; D is unclear. The V end was cut by 1 base, the J end by 1 base, with 7 bases between. The CDR3 runs 14 residues. Germline V gives CDR1 MGHRA, CDR2 YSYEKL.

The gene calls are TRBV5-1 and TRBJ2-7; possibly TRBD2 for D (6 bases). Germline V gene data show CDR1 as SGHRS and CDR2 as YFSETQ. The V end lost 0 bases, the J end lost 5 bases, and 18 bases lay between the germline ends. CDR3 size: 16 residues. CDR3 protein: CASSLAPGTGDNEQYF. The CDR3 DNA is TGCGCCAGCAGCTTGGCCCCGGGGACGGGGGATAACGAGCAGTACTTC.

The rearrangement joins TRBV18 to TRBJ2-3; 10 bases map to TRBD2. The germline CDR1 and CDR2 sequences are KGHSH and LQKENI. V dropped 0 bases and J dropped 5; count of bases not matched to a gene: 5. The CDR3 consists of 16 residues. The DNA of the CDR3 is TGTGCCAGCTCACCACCCGGCGTAGCGGGGGGAGATACGCAGTATTTT. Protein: CASSPPGVAGGDTQYF.

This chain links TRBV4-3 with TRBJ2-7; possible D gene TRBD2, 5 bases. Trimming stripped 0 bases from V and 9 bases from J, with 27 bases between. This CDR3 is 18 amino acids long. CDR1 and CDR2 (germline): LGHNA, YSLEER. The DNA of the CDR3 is TGCGCCAGCAGCCAAGACCGTGGCGACCCTCAGTCTGCGGGTTTGCAGTACTTC. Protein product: CASSQDRGDPQSAGLQYF.

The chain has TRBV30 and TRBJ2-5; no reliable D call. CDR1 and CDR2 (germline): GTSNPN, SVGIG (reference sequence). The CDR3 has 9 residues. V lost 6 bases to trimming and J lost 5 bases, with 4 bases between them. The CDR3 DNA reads TGTGCCTGCGGTGAGACCCAGTACTTC. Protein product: CACGETQYF.

Written as DNA, the CDR3 is TGTGCCAGTAGTATGGAAGGACTGGGGAACACTGAAGCTTTCTTT. Translating gives CASSMEGLGNTEAFF. V gene TRBV19 combines with J gene TRBJ1-1; D is uncertain. Per the germline V gene, CDR1 is LNHDA and CDR2 is SQIVND (reference sequence). The CDR3 has 15 residues. V lost 3 bases, J lost 1 base, and 12 bases lay in between. The complete variable domain, with remaining parts taken from reference TRBV19 and TRBJ1-1, reads DGGITQSPKYLFRKEGQNVTLSCEQNLNHDAMYWYRQDPGQGLRLIYYSQIVNDFQKGDIAEGYSVSREKKESFPLTVTSAQKNPTAFYLCASSMEGLGNTEAFFGQGTRLTVV.